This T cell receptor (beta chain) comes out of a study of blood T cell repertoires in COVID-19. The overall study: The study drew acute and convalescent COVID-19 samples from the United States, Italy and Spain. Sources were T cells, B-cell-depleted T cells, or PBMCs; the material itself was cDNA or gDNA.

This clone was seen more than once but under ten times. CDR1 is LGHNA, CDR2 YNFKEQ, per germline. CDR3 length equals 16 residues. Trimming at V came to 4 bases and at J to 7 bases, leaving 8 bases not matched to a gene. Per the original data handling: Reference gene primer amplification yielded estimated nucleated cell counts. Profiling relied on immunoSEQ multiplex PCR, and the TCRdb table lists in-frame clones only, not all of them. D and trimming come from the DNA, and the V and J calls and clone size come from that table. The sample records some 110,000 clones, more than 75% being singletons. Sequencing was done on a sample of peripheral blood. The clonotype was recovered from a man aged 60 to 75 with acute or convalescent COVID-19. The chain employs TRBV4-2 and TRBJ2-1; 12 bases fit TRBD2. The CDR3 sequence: CASSRTLAGGQNEQFF. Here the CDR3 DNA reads TGTGCCAGCAGCCGGACGCTAGCGGGAGGGCAGAATGAGCAGTTCTTC.